Listed here are 5 T cell receptor beta chains from one sample, sequenced in a study of early T cells in non-severe SARS-CoV-2 infection. TCRdb called the 5' RACE reads again in MiXCR, with one record for every CDR3 protein. Of 55,000 to 70,000 distinct CDR3 sequences listed, 11% are singletons. Sequencing was done on a sample of whole blood. The receptors here all came from an adult who was a healthcare worker with PCR-confirmed SARS-CoV-2 infection or an uninfected control (not recorded which).

The chain uses TRBV20-1 and TRBJ1-3; TRBD1 might be the D (5 bases). There are 13 residues in the CDR3. CDR1 and CDR2 from the germline V gene are DFQATT and SNEGSKA (reference sequence). The CDR3 region is CSTDNHSGNTIYF. CDR3 in DNA: TGCAGCACGGACAACCACTCTGGAAACACCATATATTTT.

This clonotype was counted a few times. The chain has TRBV12-3 or TRBV12-4 and TRBJ2-7; TRBD1 aligns across 8 bases. There are 15 residues in the CDR3. V dropped 4 bases and J dropped 3; count of bases not matched to a gene: 8. Written as DNA, the CDR3 is TGTGCCAGCAGTTCTCAGGGGGCTCGGATCTACGAGCAGTACTTC. Its translation: CASSSQGARIYEQYF.

This clonotype was observed a few times. CDR3 sequence: CASTTEVNQPQHF. Here the CDR3 DNA reads TGTGCCAGCACTACGGAAGTGAATCAGCCCCAGCATTTT. The J gene is TRBJ1-5, the V gene TRBV2; no clear D. V gave up 7 bases and J gave up 4 bases, with 11 bases separating them. The CDR3 has 13 residues. Germline V gives CDR1 SNHLY, CDR2 FYNNEI. Full variable domain (outside the CDR3, taken from reference TRBV2 and TRBJ1-5): EPEVTQTPSHQVTQMGQEVILRCVPISNHLYFYWYRQILGQKVEFLVSFYNNEISEKSEIFDDQFSVERPDGSNFTLKIRSTKLEDSAMYFCASTTEVNQPQHFGDGTRLSIL.

This sequence joins TRBV19 and TRBJ2-1; 10 bases match TRBD2. The J segment lost 0 bases and the V segment lost 5 bases, leaving 7 bases of the junction unmatched. This CDR3 is 17 amino acids long. Germline-derived CDR1 and CDR2 are LNHDA and SQIVND (reference sequence). CDR3 sequence: CASSYTSGIHSYNEQFF. For the CDR3, the DNA is TGTGCCAGTAGTTACACTAGCGGGATCCACTCCTACAATGAGCAGTTCTTC. Full variable domain (outside the CDR3, taken from reference TRBV19 and TRBJ2-1): DGGITQSPKYLFRKEGQNVTLSCEQNLNHDAMYWYRQDPGQGLRLIYYSQIVNDFQKGDIAEGYSVSREKKESFPLTVTSAQKNPTAFYLCASSYTSGIHSYNEQFFGPGTRLTVL.

This clonotype came up many times. The chain recombines TRBV3-1 with TRBJ1-5; D is uncertain. Trimming took off 0 bases at V and 1 base at J, with 10 bases between the two ends. The germline V gene has CDR1 LGHDT and CDR2 YNNKEL (reference sequence). This CDR3 spans 16 amino acids. CDR3 residues: CASSQDPPGSNQPQHF. CDR3 bases: TGTGCCAGCAGCCAAGATCCCCCGGGGAGCAATCAGCCCCAGCATTTT. Full variable domain (rest looked up from reference TRBV3-1 and TRBJ1-5): DTAVSQTPKYLVTQMGNDKSIKCEQNLGHDTMYWYKQDSKKFLKIMFSYNNKELIINETVPNRFSPKSPDKAHLNLHINSLELGDSAVYFCASSQDPPGSNQPQHFGDGTRLSIL.